This T cell receptor (beta chain) came from a study of OX40 agonist ivuxolimab in advanced cancers. Overall study results and limits: Not determined was the antigen specificity of the expanded peripheral T cells. Low normalized T-cell clonal expansion also characterized some of the nonresponders. At doses 0.1 to 3.0 mg/kg, CD4+ and CD8+ clones expanded. Among the lowest peripheral clonal expansion occurred in 0.1-3.0 mg/kg partial responders.

Per germline, CDR1 SGHKS and CDR2 YYEKEE (reference sequence). The length of the CDR3 is 16 residues. The ends lost 4 bases at V and 0 bases at J; junction bases unmatched: 6. Method: immunoSEQ multiplex PCR; TCRdb's copy keeps in-frame clones and lacks some. This sample has approximately 25,000 clones, with 60% to 80% found just once. In the case of this clone: The target antigen is unknown.

The sequencing used CD4+ or CD8+ T cells sorted from blood, collected in a trial of the OX40 agonist ivuxolimab. The receptor was derived from an adult with an advanced solid tumor such as melanoma, head and neck, liver or kidney cancer. J is TRBJ1-1 and V is TRBV5-5, with 10 bases that match TRBD1. This chain's CDR3 is CASSPPGQGLNTEAFF. DNA of the CDR3: TGTGCCAGCAGCCCCCCGGGACAGGGGTTGAACACTGAAGCTTTCTTT.